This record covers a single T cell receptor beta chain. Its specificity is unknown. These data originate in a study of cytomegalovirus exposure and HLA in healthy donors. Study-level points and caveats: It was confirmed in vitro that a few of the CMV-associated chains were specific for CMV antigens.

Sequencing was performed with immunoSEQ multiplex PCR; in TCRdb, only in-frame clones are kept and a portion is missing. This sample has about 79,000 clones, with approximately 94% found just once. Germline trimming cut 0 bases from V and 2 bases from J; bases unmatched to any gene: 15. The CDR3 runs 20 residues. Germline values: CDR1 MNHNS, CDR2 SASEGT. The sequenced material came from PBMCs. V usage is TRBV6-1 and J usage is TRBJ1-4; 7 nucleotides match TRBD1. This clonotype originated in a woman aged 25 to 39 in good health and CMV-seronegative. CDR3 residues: CASSEAKGAWPIGTNEKLFF. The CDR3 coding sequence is TGTGCCAGCAGTGAAGCGAAGGGGGCCTGGCCGATTGGGACTAATGAAAAACTGTTTTTT.